This T cell receptor (beta chain) was identified in a study of low-dose radiotherapy and immunotherapy resistance in tumors (dated by TCRdb to 2021 to 2024). General notes on the study: Patients in Cohort 1 were given 0.5 Gy per fraction every 2 weeks, and the prescribed total PTV dose was 6.5 Gy. For Cohort 2, the dose was 1 Gy per fraction given every two weeks, adding up to 13 Gy in total across 26 weeks. Patients were given nivolumab as a 240 mg flat dose every two weeks and ipilimumab at 1 mg/kg every six weeks, with both drugs delivered intravenously. Every two weeks, patients got intravenous cyclophosphamide at 200 mg/m2, given one day ahead of each radiation and immunotherapy administration. Aspirin 300 mg was taken orally once daily by patients for four cycles, starting on cycle 1 day 1. Trial participants were not randomized into treatment groups. Eight patients were included in the translational analysis: three from the first dose cohort and the first five from the second dose cohort.

To make first-strand cDNA, Superscript III was used along with a set of TRAV- and TRBV-specific primers so that both the TCRalpha and TCRbeta chains were covered. TCRs were amplified for around 20 PCR cycles with Phusion, using a constant-region primer paired with the adapter attached to the V primers. The MessageAmp II aRNA Amplification Kit was used to amplify the isolated mRNA, with in vitro transcription run for 16 hours at 37 degrees C. mRNA for TCR sequencing was isolated with the Dynabeads mRNA DIRECT Purification Kit. A second approximately 24-cycle Phusion PCR added indexed Illumina adapters, and products were purified with AMPure XP beads. Turning to the authors' computational methods: Custom Perl scripts pooled TCR sequences encoding the same protein, removed out-of-frame sequences and computed each clonotype's abundance. The analysis excluded TCR sequences that were supported by just one read. Repertoire metrics included Shannon entropy, Gini index, clonality, richness, and frequency of TCRs shared between repertoires. The public reads were run again by TCRdb, first through fastp at Q25 and then through MiXCR, and only productive beta chains were kept. Rows merge per CDR3 protein into single entries with the most common DNA and genes. TCRdb's processing, not the authors', yielded these V and J calls. Recorded for this sample are under 15,000 distinct CDR3 sequences; approximately 57% of them occurred a single time. Approximately 7.7% of the sample is taken by the ten largest.

Notes on this clonotype: This receptor's antigen is unknown. No base qualities exist here, and no much larger clone lies one base off it.

The donors took part in RACIN, a single-arm, phase I, dose-escalation trial that combined nivolumab, ipilimumab, aspirin, low-dose cyclophosphamide and low-dose radiotherapy. Eligible patients had advanced, TIL-negative solid tumors. The CDR3 spans 11 residues, from the cysteine through the phenylalanine. Here the CDR3 DNA is all that survives: 33 bases in frame from base 1. From the germline V gene, CDR1 is SNHLY and CDR2 is FYNNEI. V lost 8 bases and J lost 9 bases; the stretch between them is 12 bases long. The TCR comes from a human donor with advanced metastatic prostate, ovarian, gallbladder or colorectal cancer (not recorded which). This table probably holds off-target reads from a library built for another chain. This receptor chain uses TRBV2 and TRBJ2-3; TRBD2 is a possible D gene, resting on 5 matching bases. The nucleotides read TGTGCCAGCGGACTGGCGGAGACGCAGTATTTT. Translated, it reads CASGLAETQYF.